Sequencing of this T cell receptor beta chain was carried out in a study of Graves' ophthalmopathy and Graves' hyperthyroidism listed by TCRdb under 2018. As for the study more broadly: Peripheral blood was collected at initial diagnosis, before any treatment. TCR beta repertoire signatures were used to distinguish Graves' ophthalmopathy from Graves' hyperthyroidism and to predict progression to ophthalmopathy. In total, 135 blood samples were TCR-sequenced: approximately 42 ophthalmopathy, some 72 hyperthyroidism and some 17 hyperthyroidism-to-ophthalmopathy patients. To explore V-J signatures that separate ophthalmopathy from hyperthyroidism, a discovery set of about 100 patients was enrolled, consisting of about 45 with ophthalmopathy and fewer than 60 with stable hyperthyroidism. The independent validation cohort included about 19 hyperthyroidism patients plus 17 patients who later progressed from hyperthyroidism to ophthalmopathy. In roughly 6 hyperthyroidism patients, the T-cell repertoire of thyroid tissue was compared with the T-cell repertoire of blood. Following sampling, methimazole starting at 30 mg daily was administered to hyperthyroidism patients, and high-dose intravenous methylprednisolone was administered to ophthalmopathy patients. The approximately 90 discovery patients were randomly split 7:3 into training and test sets.

Measured from the cysteine to the phenylalanine, the CDR3 is 15 residues long. Only the CDR3 DNA stays, 45 bases, in frame from base 1. CDR1 is given as MNHNS and CDR2 as SASEGT, both from the germline V gene. V loses 0 bases, J loses 1 base, and the germline ends lie 9 bases apart. This clonotype was picked up many times. This receptor's antigen is unknown. Base qualities are not at hand, and no much larger clone is one base apart. On the study overall, not on this receptor specifically: The 13-signature model separated ophthalmopathy from stable hyperthyroidism with approximately 90% sensitivity and 81.08% specificity in cross-validation, and 80%/75% in the test set. Most expanded thyroid clonotypes with frequency above 0.001 were also detected in blood, suggesting blood repertoires may reflect the thyroid immune response. No statistical method was used to predetermine the sample size, and group allocation was not hidden from the investigators. In validation, the model predicted ophthalmopathy progression with over 60% sensitivity and 72.22% specificity; some 13 predicted patients were CT-confirmed with GO in a median of about 6.1 months.

Patients with ophthalmopathy had moderately to severely active disease, with a Clinical Activity Score of 3 or more, a NOSPECS grade of 4 or more, and a disease duration of less than 3 months. Patients with other autoimmune diseases, uncontrolled infections, pregnancy or lactation were excluded from the study. Clinical symptoms, serum thyroxine, TRAb, thyroid ultrasound and orbital computed tomography formed the basis of the diagnosis. PBMCs were isolated from more than 9 ml of fresh peripheral blood by Ficoll-Paque density gradient centrifugation. Total RNA was extracted with Trizol reagent and quality-checked on an Agilent 2100 Bioanalyzer. TCR beta CDR3 regions were amplified from RNA transcripts for repertoire sequencing. The first round of RT-PCR was done with HTBI primers and the Qiagen OneStep RT-PCR kit, and was followed by a second round of multiplex PCR, then size selection and purification. The libraries underwent paired-end sequencing with 100 bp reads on an Illumina HiSeq2000. In the source study's methods: SOAPnuke was used for read processing, and reads with adapters, uncalled bases, a mean Phred below 15, or no exact constant-primer or identifier match were discarded. High-quality paired reads were merged with COPE v1.2.5. Unique nucleotide sequences were defined as clonotypes and aligned to IMGT TRB V, D and J references using MiTCR v1.1. Only V-J combinations with frequency above 0.0001 were analysed, covering around 99% of repertoires. For each V-J combination, a TCR clonal expansion and chaos score was defined as F50 clonal expansion divided by the chaos observed in the TCRdist matrix. Welch's t-statistics and random forest were used to reduce the features to 10 to 15 V-J combinations, which were then used as input to a naive Bayes classifier. Thyroid-blood repertoire similarity was quantified with the Morisita-Horn index. TCRdb reprocessed the public reads (quality trimming at Q25 with fastp, clone calling with MiXCR) and kept in-frame beta chains. When rows share a CDR3 protein, they turn into one entry using the most common DNA and genes. The V and J calls here are based on TCRdb, not the publication. The sample table shows some 520,000 distinct CDR3 sequences, and 13% to 15% are seen once. About 10% of the sample rests with the top ten.

The chain links TRBV6-1 with TRBJ2-5, with a tentative D gene TRBD1 over 6 matching bases. Sequencing was carried out using blood. The source is a woman under 40 with Graves' ophthalmopathy. Donor details come from another sample of the same person, matched by shared clones. The sequence in DNA is TGTGCCAGCAGTGAAGCGGGACACCGCCAAGAGACCCAGTACTTC. Translated, it gives CASSEAGHRQETQYF.